The T cell receptor (beta chain) under discussion was sequenced for a study of cytomegalovirus exposure and HLA in healthy donors. The study's findings and limits: A later analysis found first-cohort TCR clusters tended to co-occur in the 130 or so validation repertoires. Many donors carried some public TCRs, although rarity characterized most TCR sequences. 150 to 200 TCR beta chains were listed as cytomegalovirus-associated.

This CDR3 region has 14 residues. Germline CDR1 and CDR2: SGDLS and YYNGEE. V was pared by 3 bases and J by 3 bases, with 3 bases of the junction left unmatched. The table came from immunoSEQ multiplex PCR; TCRdb's copy has only in-frame clones and leaves some out. The data show 300,000 to 350,000 clones, 70% to 90% seen once. This clone was found once. Its antigen remains unidentified. The rearrangement uses TRBV9 and TRBJ2-1; 7 bases line up with TRBD2. The sequence derives from a man younger than 40 in good health and CMV-seronegative. The specimen sequenced was PBMCs. The CDR3 DNA is TGTGCCAGCAGCGCGACTAGCAGCTACAATGAGCAGTTCTTC. Its translation is CASSATSSYNEQFF.